The T cell receptor beta chain described here comes from a study of response to subunit inactivated influenza vaccine. TCRdb called the RT-PCR reads again in MiXCR, with one record for every CDR3 protein. The sample has approximately 530,000 distinct CDR3 sequences, roughly 13% seen once; the top ten hold around 14%. CDR3 length: 14 amino acids. The V gene lost 2 bases and the J gene lost 0 bases, with 7 bases spanning the gap. The chain joins TRBV12-3 or TRBV12-4 to TRBJ1-1; D is unclear. The clonotype was recovered from a man over 45 who received an inactivated influenza vaccine. The sample consisted of PBMCs from blood, taken roughly 6 weeks after vaccination. CDR3 sequence reads: CASSLWELNTEAFF. Written as DNA, the CDR3 is TGTGCCAGCAGTTTATGGGAGCTGAACACTGAAGCTTTCTTT.